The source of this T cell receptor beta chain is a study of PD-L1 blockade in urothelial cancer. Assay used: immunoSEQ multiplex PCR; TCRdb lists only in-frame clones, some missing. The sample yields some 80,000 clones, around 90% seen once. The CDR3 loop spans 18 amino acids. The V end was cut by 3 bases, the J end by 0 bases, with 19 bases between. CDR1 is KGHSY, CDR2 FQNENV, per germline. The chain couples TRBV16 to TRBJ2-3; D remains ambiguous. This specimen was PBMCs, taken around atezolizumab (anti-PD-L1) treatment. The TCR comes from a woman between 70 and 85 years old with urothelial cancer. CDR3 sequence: CASSHYTGPEPSTDTQYF. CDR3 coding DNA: TGTGCCAGCAGCCATTATACCGGCCCGGAGCCTAGCACAGATACGCAGTATTTT. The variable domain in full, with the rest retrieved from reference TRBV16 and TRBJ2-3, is GEEVAQTPKHLVRGEGQKAKLYCAPIKGHSYVFWYQQVLKNEFKFLISFQNENVFDETGMPKERFSAKCLPNSPCSLEIQATKLEDSAVYFCASSHYTGPEPSTDTQYFGPGTRLTVL.